A single sample is the source of the 14 T cell receptor beta chains below, sequenced in a study of identical twins (dated by TCRdb to the mid-2010s). The library was prepared using 5' RACE. This sample was sequenced with an Illumina HiSeq 2000. TCRdb handled the public reads itself, with Q25 trimming in fastp and clone calling in MiXCR, and kept productive beta chains. Each CDR3 protein appears once, grouped with its most common genes and DNA. Recorded for this sample are approximately 630,000 distinct CDR3 sequences; roughly 7.2% of them occurred a single time. The ten largest clones take up over 1.5% of the sample. These records were also assigned to another study, of yellow fever vaccine responses in identical twins.

Sequenced sample: PBMCs. The receptors stem from a woman aged 18-30 years in good health.

This clonotype showed up many times. The chain has TRBV5-1 and TRBJ2-2, with D possibly being TRBD2 (5 bases). The V gene lost 5 bases and the J gene lost 5 bases, with 10 bases spanning the gap. CDR3 length: 13 residues. Germline CDR1 SGHRS, CDR2 YFSETQ. CDR3 nucleotide sequence: TGCGCCAGCAGACTAGGACGGACCGGGGAGCTGTTTTTT. Amino acids: CASRLGRTGELFF.

This chain's CDR3 is CASSQQDSSTDTQYF. The CDR3 DNA reads as TGCGCCAGCAGCCAACAGGATTCTAGCACAGATACGCAGTATTTT. The chain couples TRBV4-1 to TRBJ2-3; D remains unclear. The CDR3 loop spans 15 amino acids. Germline CDR1 and CDR2: MGHRA and YSYEKL. With 2 bases removed from V and 0 bases from J, the gap between germline ends came to 9 bases.

There are many counts of this clonotype. V is TRBV4-1 and J is TRBJ2-3; TRBD2 is a possible D gene (5 bases). Germline loops: CDR1 MGHRA, CDR2 YSYEKL. The germline V and J ends were trimmed by 2 bases and 6 bases, with 12 bases remaining between them. This CDR3 spans 14 amino acids. Here the CDR3 reads CASSQWGSVDTQYF. Here the CDR3 DNA reads TGCGCCAGCAGCCAATGGGGTAGCGTGGATACGCAGTATTTT.

This clonotype was observed a few times. The chain uses TRBV5-1 and TRBJ2-7, with 7 bases aligning to TRBD1. V lost 7 bases and J lost 1; bases outside the gene matches: 5. Germline V CDR1 and CDR2: SGHRS, YFSETQ. The CDR3 length is 13 residues. The CDR3 loop is CASPGQRSYEQYV. The CDR3 bases are TGCGCCAGCCCGGGACAGCGATCCTACGAGCAGTACGTC.

This clonotype was detected ten times or more. The V and J genes are TRBV12-3 or TRBV12-4 and TRBJ1-5; D perhaps matches TRBD1 (6 bases). There are 14 residues in the CDR3. Trimming took 7 bases from V and 2 from J, leaving 12 bases between them. The CDR3 region has the DNA TGTGCCAGCATCCAAGGGGGGGGCAATCAGCCCCAGCATTTT. Translated, it gives CASIQGGGNQPQHF.

This clonotype has ten or more counts. CDR3 protein: CASSLNGGSYNEQFF. In DNA, the CDR3 is TGCGCCAGCAGCCTCAATGGGGGGAGCTACAATGAGCAGTTCTTC. V is TRBV5-1 and J is TRBJ2-1; D might be TRBD2 (6 bases). The CDR3 is 15 amino acids. From germline, CDR1 is SGHRS and CDR2 YFSETQ. The germline V and J ends were trimmed by 4 bases and 3 bases, with 14 bases remaining between them. Full variable domain (outside the CDR3, taken from reference TRBV5-1 and TRBJ2-1): KAGVTQTPRYLIKTRGQQVTLSCSPISGHRSVSWYQQTPGQGLQFLFEYFSETQRNKGNFPGRFSGRQFSNSRSEMNVSTLELGDSALYLCASSLNGGSYNEQFFGPGTRLTVL.

The chain joins TRBV20-1 to TRBJ2-1, with 9 bases fitting TRBD2. The CDR3 spans 15 residues. From germline, CDR1 is DFQATT and CDR2 SNEGSKA (reference sequence). Unmatched junction bases numbered 8, after V lost 0 bases and J lost 8 bases. The CDR3 spells CSARDGAGGIYEQFF. CDR3 nucleotides: TGCAGTGCTAGAGATGGAGCGGGAGGTATCTATGAGCAGTTCTTC.

This clonotype was found many times. V usage is TRBV20-1 and J usage is TRBJ2-5, with D perhaps being TRBD1 or TRBD2 (5 bases each). CDR3 size: 14 residues. Germline V lookup: CDR1 DFQATT, CDR2 SNEGSKA (reference sequence). With 5 bases removed from V and 5 bases from J, the gap between germline ends came to 18 bases. The CDR3 here is CSAPLLGEWETQYF. The CDR3 DNA reads TGCAGTGCTCCTCTTTTGGGGGAGTGGGAGACCCAGTACTTC.

The sample holds many counts of this clonotype. The J gene is TRBJ2-1, the V gene TRBV12-3 or TRBV12-4; TRBD1 is a possible D gene (6 bases). CDR3 length equals 15 residues. V was trimmed by 3 bases and J by 2 bases, leaving 11 bases between them. This CDR3 reads CASSLPDSTYNEQFF. CDR3 in DNA: TGTGCCAGCAGTTTGCCGGACAGCACCTACAATGAGCAGTTCTTC.

The chain recombines TRBV5-6 with TRBJ2-2, with D perhaps TRBD1 (6 bases). The CDR3 is made up of 16 amino acids. V shed 4 bases and J shed 5 bases, with 18 bases lying between them. CDR1 is SGHDT, CDR2 YYEEEE, per germline. This CDR3 reads CASSRGYRARTGELFF. In nucleotides, the CDR3 is TGTGCCAGCAGCCGTGGGTACAGGGCTAGGACCGGGGAGCTGTTTTTT. The full variable domain, completed using reference TRBV5-6 and TRBJ2-2, is DAGVTQSPTHLIKTRGQQVTLRCSPKSGHDTVSWYQQALGQGPQFIFQYYEEEERQRGNFPDRFSGHQFPNYSSELNVNALLLGDSALYLCASSRGYRARTGELFFGEGSRLTVL.

The rearrangement links TRBV10-2 to TRBJ2-1; the match to TRBD1 covers 9 bases. Trimming at V came to 7 bases and at J to 3 bases, leaving 7 bases not matched to a gene. The CDR3 covers 15 residues. CDR1 and CDR2 from the germline V gene are WSHSY and SAAADI. CDR3 DNA: TGCGCCAGCATCAGGACAGGGGTCAACTACAATGAGCAGTTCTTC. This encodes CASIRTGVNYNEQFF.

J is TRBJ2-3 and V is TRBV24-1; 8 bases are a match to TRBD2. V lost 0 bases, J lost 6 bases, and 4 bases stayed unmatched. CDR1 is KGHDR and CDR2 is SFDVKD in the germline V gene. The CDR3 contains 15 residues. The CDR3 loop is CATSDLRGGEDTQYF. CDR3 in DNA: TGTGCCACCAGTGATTTGCGGGGGGGCGAGGATACGCAGTATTTT.

The V call is TRBV5-6, the J call TRBJ2-7, with D unresolved. Trimming pared 0 bases from V and 0 bases from J, leaving 7 bases between. The germline V gene encodes CDR1 SGHDT and CDR2 YYEEEE. The CDR3 spans 14 residues. CDR3 region: CASSLGDPSYEQYF. The CDR3 DNA reads TGTGCCAGCAGCTTGGGTGATCCCTCCTACGAGCAGTACTTC. The variable domain in full, completed from reference TRBV5-6 and TRBJ2-7, reads DAGVTQSPTHLIKTRGQQVTLRCSPKSGHDTVSWYQQALGQGPQFIFQYYEEEERQRGNFPDRFSGHQFPNYSSELNVNALLLGDSALYLCASSLGDPSYEQYFGPGTRLTVT.

In this sample, this clonotype turned up many times. The chain joins TRBV5-1 to TRBJ2-1; D perhaps matches TRBD1 (7 bases). The CDR3 has 15 residues. With 7 bases removed from V and 8 bases from J, the gap between germline ends came to 22 bases. Germline assignment: CDR1 SGHRS and CDR2 YFSETQ. This chain's CDR3 is CASRIRGDQADEQFF. CDR3 sequence (DNA): TGCGCCAGCCGGATCAGGGGGGACCAGGCGGATGAGCAGTTCTTC.